This TCR beta chain was found in a study of blood T cell repertoires in COVID-19. Germline lookup yields CDR1 LNHDA and CDR2 SQIVND (reference sequence). The ends lost 6 bases at V and 5 bases at J; junction bases unmatched: 8. This CDR3 has 15 residues. Per the authors' pipeline: How many nucleated cells were present was estimated from reference gene primer amplification. Clones were sequenced by immunoSEQ multiplex PCR, and TCRdb holds only the in-frame ones, with some missing. V and J calls and clone size are as listed in that table; D and trimming were resolved from the DNA. The table has about 270,000 clones, roughly 85% seen once; the top ten hold 9.1%. A single count supports this clone. Adults between roughly 18 and 90 years of age took part from under 25 US areas. Participants were placed into cohorts based on the clinical history they reported.

This sequence was found in a woman aged 50 to 65 with acute COVID-19. Sequencing used PBMCs or T cells enriched from blood (not recorded which). The chain couples TRBV19 to TRBJ2-7; the match to TRBD1 covers 12 bases. The CDR3 loop is CASSRRDRGRHEQYF. The CDR3 coding sequence is TGTGCCAGTAGCCGCCGGGACAGGGGGCGGCACGAGCAGTACTTC.